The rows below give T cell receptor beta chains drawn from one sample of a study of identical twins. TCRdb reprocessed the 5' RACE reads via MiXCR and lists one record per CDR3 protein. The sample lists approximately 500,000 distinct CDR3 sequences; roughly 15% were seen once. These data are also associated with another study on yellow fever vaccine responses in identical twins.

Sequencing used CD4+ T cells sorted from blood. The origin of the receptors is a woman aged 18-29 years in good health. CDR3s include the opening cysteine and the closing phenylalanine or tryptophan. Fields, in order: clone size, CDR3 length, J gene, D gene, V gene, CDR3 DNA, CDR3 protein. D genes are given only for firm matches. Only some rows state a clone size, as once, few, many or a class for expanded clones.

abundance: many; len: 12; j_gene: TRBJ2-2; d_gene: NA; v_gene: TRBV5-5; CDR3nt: TGTGCCAGCAGCCTTAGACCCGGGGAGCTGTTTTTT; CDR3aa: CASSLRPGELFF
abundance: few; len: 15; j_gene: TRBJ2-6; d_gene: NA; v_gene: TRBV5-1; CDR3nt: TGCGCCAGCACCCTCGGCCACTCTGGGGCCAACGTCCTGACTTTC; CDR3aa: CASTLGHSGANVLTF
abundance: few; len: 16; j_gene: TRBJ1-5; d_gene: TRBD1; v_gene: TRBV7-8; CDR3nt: TGTGCCAGCAGCCCGTGGACAGGGGCCCTCAATCAGCCCCAGCATTTT; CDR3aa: CASSPWTGALNQPQHF
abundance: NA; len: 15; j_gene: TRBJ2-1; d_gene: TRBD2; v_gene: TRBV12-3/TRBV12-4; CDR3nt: TGTGCCAGCAGTTTAGCTGCGGGAGGTATCGGTGAGCAGTTCTTC; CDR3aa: CASSLAAGGIGEQFF
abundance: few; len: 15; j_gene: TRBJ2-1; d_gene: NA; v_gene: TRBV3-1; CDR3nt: TGTGCCAGCAGCCAACACCCGAGCTCCTACAATGAGCAGTTCTTC; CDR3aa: CASSQHPSSYNEQFF
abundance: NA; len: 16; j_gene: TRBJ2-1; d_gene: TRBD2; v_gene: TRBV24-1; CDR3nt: TGTGCCACCAGTGATACCCGTAGCGGGGGAGCAGGTGAGCAGTTCTTC; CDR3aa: CATSDTRSGGAGEQFF
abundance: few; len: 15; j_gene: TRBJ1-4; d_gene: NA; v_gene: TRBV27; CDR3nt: TGTGCCAGCACTCCTCTGGCTGGAAAAGATGAAAAACTGTTTTTT; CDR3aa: CASTPLAGKDEKLFF
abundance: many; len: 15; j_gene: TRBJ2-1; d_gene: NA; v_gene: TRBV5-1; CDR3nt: TGCGCCAGCAGCTTGGAAGGGGACCACTACAATGAGCAGTTCTTC; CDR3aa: CASSLEGDHYNEQFF
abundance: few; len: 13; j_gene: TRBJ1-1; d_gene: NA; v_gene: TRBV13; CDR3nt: TGTGCCAGCAGCTCCCAGTCCGACACTGAAGCTTTCTTT; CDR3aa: CASSSQSDTEAFF
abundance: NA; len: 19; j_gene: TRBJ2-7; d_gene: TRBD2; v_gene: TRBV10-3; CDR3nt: TGTGCCATCAGTGAGTCGACTCGAGGACTAGCGGGAGGTTCTTACGAGCAGTACTTC; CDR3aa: CAISESTRGLAGGSYEQYF
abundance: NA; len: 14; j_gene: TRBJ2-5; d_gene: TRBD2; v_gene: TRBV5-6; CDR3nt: TGTGCCAGCAGCCCAGGGACTAGCGGGAGGGCGCAGTACTTC; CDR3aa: CASSPGTSGRAQYF
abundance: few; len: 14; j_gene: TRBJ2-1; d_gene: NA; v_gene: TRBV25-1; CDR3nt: TGTGCCAGCTGTGGGCGGATCTCCTACAATGAGCAGTTCTTC; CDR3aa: CASCGRISYNEQFF
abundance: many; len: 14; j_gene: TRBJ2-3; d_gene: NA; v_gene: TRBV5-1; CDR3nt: TGCGCCAGCCTCCCCGCAGGGGGCACAGATACGCAGTATTTT; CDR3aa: CASLPAGGTDTQYF
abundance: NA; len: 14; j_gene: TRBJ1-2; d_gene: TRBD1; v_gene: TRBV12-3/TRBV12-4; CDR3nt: TGTGCCAGCAGTTCCACGGACAGGGAGTCGGGCTACACCTTC; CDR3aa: CASSSTDRESGYTF
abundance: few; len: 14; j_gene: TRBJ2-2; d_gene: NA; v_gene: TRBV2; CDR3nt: TGTGCCAGCGCCACGGGGTGGAACACCGGGGAGCTGTTTTTT; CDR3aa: CASATGWNTGELFF
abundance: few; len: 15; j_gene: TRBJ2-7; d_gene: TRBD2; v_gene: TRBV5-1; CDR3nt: TGCGCCAGCACCCTCGGGGGGACTAGCGGCTACGAGCAGTACTTC; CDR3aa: CASTLGGTSGYEQYF
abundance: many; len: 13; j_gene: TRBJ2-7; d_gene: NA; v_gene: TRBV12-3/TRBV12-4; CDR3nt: TGTGCCAGCAGTCCCCAGTTTACCGGATGGCCGTACTTC; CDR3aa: CASSPQFTGWPYF
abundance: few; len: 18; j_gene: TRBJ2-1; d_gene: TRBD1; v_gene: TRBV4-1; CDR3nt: TGCGCCAGCAGCCAAGTCGGACAGGTTCTTAGCTCCTACAATGAGCAGTTCTTC; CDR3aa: CASSQVGQVLSSYNEQFF
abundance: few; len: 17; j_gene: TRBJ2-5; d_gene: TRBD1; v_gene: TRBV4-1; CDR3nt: TGCGCCAGCAGCCAAGATGCTCCGAGGGGGCGAGGAGAGACCCAGTACTTC; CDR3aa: CASSQDAPRGRGETQYF
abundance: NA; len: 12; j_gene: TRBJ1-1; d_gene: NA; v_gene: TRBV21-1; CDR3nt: TGTGCCAGCGGGGGGGTTCACAGTGAAGCTTTCTTT; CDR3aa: CASGGVHSEAFF
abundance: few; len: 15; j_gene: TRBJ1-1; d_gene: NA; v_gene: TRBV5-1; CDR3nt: TGCGCCAGCAGCTTGGATGGGGGGACTAACACTGAAGCTTTCTTT; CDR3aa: CASSLDGGTNTEAFF
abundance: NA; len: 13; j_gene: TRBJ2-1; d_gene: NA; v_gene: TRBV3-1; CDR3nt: TGTGCCAGCAGCCAACCCATCGGGACAGAGCAGTTCTTC; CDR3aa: CASSQPIGTEQFF
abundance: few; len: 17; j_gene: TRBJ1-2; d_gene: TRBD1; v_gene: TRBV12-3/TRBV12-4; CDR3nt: TGTGCCAGCAGTTTATCGGGACAGGGGCCGCTTAACTATGGCTACACCTTC; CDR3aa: CASSLSGQGPLNYGYTF
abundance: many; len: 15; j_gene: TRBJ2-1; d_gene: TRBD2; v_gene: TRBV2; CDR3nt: TGTGCCAGCAGTGAAGATTTGCGGGGGTACAATGAGCAGTTCTTC; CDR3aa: CASSEDLRGYNEQFF
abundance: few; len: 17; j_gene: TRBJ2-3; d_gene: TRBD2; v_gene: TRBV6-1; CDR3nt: TGTGCCAGCAGTGAATCCTTGACTAGCGGGAACACAGATACGCAGTATTTT; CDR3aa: CASSESLTSGNTDTQYF
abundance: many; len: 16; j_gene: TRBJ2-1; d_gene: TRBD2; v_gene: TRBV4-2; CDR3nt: TGTGCCAGCAGCCAAGAAGGGACTAGCGGGAAGAATGAGCAGTTCTTC; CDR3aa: CASSQEGTSGKNEQFF
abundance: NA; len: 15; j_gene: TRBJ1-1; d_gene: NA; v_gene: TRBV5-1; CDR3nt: TGCGCCAGCAGCTTGGTGGCAGGGACGAACACTGAAGCTTTCTTT; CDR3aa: CASSLVAGTNTEAFF
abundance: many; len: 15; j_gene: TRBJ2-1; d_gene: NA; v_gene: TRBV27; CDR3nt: TGTGCCAGCAGTTTCCGGGACTTCAGATACAATGAGCAGTTCTTC; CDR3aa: CASSFRDFRYNEQFF
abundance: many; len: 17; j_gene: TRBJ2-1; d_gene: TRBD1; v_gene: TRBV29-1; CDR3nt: TGCAGCGTCAACCGACCCTCTCGGACAGGGTTCGTTTGGGAGCAGTTCTTC; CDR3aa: CSVNRPSRTGFVWEQFF
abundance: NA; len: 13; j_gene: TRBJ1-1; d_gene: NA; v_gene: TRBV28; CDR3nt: TGTGCCAGCAACGGGGCTGGGAACACTGAAGCTTTCTTT; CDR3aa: CASNGAGNTEAFF
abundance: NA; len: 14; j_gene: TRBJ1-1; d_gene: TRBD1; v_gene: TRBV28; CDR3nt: TGTGCCAGCAGTGGGGGGACAGCAGGCACTGAAGCTTTCTTT; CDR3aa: CASSGGTAGTEAFF
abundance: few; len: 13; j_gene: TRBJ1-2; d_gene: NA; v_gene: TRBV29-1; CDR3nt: TGCAGCGTTGTGAGACCCTCCAGAGAAGGCTACACCTTC; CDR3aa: CSVVRPSREGYTF
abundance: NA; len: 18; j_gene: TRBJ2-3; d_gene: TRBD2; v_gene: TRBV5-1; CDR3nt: TGCGCCAGCAGCAGATGGACTAGCGGGGGAACTAGCACAGATACGCAGTATTTT; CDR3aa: CASSRWTSGGTSTDTQYF
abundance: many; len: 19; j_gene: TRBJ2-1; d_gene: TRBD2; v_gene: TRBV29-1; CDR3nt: TGCAGCGTTGACGGTAGAGGGCTAGCGGGAGGGTTCTCCTACAATGAGCAGTTCTTC; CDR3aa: CSVDGRGLAGGFSYNEQFF
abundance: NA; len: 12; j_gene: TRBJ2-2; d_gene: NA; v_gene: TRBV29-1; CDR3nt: TGCAGCGTCCTACAGGACACCGGGGAGCTGTTTTTT; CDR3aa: CSVLQDTGELFF
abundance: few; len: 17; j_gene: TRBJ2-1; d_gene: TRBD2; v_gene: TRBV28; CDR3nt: TGTGCCAGCAGTATCCCGGGACTAGGGGCCGCATCCAATGAGCAGTTCTTC; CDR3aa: CASSIPGLGAASNEQFF
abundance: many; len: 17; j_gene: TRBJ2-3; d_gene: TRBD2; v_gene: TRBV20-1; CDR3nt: TGCAGTGGTAGCTATGAACTAGCGGATTTCAGCACAGATACGCAGTATTTT; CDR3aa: CSGSYELADFSTDTQYF
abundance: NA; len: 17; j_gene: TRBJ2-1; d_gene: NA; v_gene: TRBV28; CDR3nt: TGTGCCAGCAGTTTCCGAGACAGGAGGGAAGGGCCGGGGGGGCAGTTCTTC; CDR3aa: CASSFRDRREGPGGQFF
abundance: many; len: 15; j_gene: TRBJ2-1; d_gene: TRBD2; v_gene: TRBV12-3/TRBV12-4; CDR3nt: TGTGCCAGCAGTGATAGCGGGGGGTCCTACAATGAGCAGTTCTTC; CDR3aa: CASSDSGGSYNEQFF
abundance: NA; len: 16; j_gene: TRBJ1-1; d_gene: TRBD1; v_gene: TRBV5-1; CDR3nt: TGCGCCAGCAGCTTGGTGGGTCAGGGGGTTGGTACTGAAGCTTTCTTT; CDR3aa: CASSLVGQGVGTEAFF
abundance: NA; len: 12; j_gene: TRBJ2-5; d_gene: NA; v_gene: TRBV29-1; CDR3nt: TGCAGCGCCCAGACGGTGGGAGAGACCCAGTACTTC; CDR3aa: CSAQTVGETQYF
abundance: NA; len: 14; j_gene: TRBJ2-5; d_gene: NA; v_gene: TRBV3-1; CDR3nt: TGTGCCAGCAGCCAAACAACGAGGTTAGAGACCCAGTACTTC; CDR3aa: CASSQTTRLETQYF
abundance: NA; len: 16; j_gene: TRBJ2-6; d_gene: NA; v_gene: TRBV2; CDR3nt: TGTGCCAGCAGTGTTGACAGCTCTTCTGGGGCCAACGTCCTGACTTTC; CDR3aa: CASSVDSSSGANVLTF
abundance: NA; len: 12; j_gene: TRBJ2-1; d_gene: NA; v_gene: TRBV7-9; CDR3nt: TGTGCCAGCAGCTTGGGGACACAGGAGCAGTTCTTC; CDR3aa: CASSLGTQEQFF
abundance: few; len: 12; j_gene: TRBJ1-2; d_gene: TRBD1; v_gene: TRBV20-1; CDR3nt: TGCAGTGCTCCGGACAGGGGGGTGGGCTACACCTTC; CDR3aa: CSAPDRGVGYTF
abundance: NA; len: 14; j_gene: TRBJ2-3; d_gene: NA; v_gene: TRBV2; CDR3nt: TGTGCCAGCGAGCCGGGATCCCTTCCAGATACGCAGTATTTT; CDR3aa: CASEPGSLPDTQYF
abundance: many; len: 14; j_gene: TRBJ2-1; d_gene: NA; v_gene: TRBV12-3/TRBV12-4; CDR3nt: TGTGCCAGCAGTTTAGGCGGATTCGGCAATGAGCAGTTCTTC; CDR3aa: CASSLGGFGNEQFF
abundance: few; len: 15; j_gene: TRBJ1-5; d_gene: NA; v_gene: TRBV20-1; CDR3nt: TGCAGTGCTCTCCAAGAGGGACGGTGGGAACAGCCCCAGCATTTT; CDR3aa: CSALQEGRWEQPQHF
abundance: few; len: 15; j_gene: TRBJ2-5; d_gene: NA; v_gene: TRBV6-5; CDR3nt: TGTGCCAGCAGTTACTCCACAGGGAAGGCCGAGACCCAGTACTTC; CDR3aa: CASSYSTGKAETQYF
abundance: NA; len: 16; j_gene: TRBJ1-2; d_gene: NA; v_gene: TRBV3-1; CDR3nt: TGTGCCAGCAGCCAAGGGTTGCGTTTAGCTAACTATGGCTACACCTTC; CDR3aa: CASSQGLRLANYGYTF
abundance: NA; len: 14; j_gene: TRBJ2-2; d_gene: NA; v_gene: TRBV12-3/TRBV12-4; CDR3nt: TGTGCCAGCAGTCGAGGGGGGTCCACCGGGGAGCTGTTTTTT; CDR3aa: CASSRGGSTGELFF
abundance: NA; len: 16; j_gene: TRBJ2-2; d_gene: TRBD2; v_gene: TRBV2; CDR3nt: TGTGCCAGCAGTCCTGCAGCGGGGGGGCTATTCGGGGAGCTGTTTTTT; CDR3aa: CASSPAAGGLFGELFF
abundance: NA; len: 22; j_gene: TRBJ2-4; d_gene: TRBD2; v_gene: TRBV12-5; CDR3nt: TGTGCTAGTGGTTCGCCTTTACCTGGACTAGCGGTCCCGGTCGCAGCCAAAAACATTCAGTACTTC; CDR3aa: CASGSPLPGLAVPVAAKNIQYF
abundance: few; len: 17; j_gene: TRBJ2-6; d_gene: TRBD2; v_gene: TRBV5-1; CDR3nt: TGCGCCAGCAGCTCAGATAGCGGGGCTTCTGGGGCCAACGTCCTGACTTTC; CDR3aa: CASSSDSGASGANVLTF
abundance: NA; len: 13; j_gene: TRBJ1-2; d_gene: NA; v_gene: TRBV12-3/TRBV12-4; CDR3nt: TGTGCCAGCAGAACAGACAGTAACTATGGCTACACCTTC; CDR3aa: CASRTDSNYGYTF
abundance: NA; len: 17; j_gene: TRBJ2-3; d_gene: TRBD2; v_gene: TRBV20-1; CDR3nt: TGCAGTGCTAGTTCCCCCCAGACTAGCGGGAGAGCAGATACGCAGTATTTT; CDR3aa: CSASSPQTSGRADTQYF
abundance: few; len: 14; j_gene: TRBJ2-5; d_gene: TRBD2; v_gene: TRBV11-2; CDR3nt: TGTGCCAGCAGCCGGGGGGGCGTGGCAGAGACCCAGTACTTC; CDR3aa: CASSRGGVAETQYF
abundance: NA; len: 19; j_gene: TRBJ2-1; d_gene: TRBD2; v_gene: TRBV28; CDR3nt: TGTGCCAGCAGTTTAATTGAAGTGGTAATAGCGGGAGGGATAAATGAGCAGTTCTTC; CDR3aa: CASSLIEVVIAGGINEQFF
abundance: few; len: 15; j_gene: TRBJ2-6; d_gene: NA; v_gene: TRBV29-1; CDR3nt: TGCAGCGTTGAAGGAGGGGCGCAAGGGGCCAACGTCCTGACTTTC; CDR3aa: CSVEGGAQGANVLTF
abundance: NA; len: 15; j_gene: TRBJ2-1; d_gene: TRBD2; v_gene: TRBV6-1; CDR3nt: TGTGCCAGCAGGTCAGGACTAGCGCTCTACAATGAGCAGTTCTTC; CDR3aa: CASRSGLALYNEQFF